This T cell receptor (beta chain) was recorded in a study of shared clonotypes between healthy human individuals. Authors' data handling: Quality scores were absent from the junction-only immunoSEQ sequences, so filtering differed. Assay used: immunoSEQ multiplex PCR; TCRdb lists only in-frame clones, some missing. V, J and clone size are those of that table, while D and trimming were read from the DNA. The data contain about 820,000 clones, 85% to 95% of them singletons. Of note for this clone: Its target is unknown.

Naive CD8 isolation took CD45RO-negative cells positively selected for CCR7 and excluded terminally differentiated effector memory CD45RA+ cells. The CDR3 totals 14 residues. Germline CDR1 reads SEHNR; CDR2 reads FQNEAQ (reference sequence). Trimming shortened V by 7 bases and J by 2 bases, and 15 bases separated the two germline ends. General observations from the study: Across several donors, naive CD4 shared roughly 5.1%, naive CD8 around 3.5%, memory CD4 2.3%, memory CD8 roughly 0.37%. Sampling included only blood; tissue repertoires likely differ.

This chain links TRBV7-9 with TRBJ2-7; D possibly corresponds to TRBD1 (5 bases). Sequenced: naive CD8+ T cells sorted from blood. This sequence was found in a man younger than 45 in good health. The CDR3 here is CASTPRGRAYEQYF. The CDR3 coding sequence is TGTGCCAGCACCCCCCGCGGCAGGGCCTACGAGCAGTACTTC.